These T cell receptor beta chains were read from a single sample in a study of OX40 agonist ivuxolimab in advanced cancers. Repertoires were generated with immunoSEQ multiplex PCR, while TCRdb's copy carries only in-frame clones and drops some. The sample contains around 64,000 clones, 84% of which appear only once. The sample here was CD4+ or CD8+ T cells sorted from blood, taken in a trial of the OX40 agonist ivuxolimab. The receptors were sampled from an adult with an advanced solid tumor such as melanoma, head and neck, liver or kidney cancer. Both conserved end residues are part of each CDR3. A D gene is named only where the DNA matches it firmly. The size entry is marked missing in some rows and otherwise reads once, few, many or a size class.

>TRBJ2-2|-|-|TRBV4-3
CASSQFPGELFF
TGCGCCAGCAGCCAGTTTCCCGGGGAGCTGTTTTTT
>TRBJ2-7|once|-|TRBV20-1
CSARGGDAQYF
TGCAGTGCTAGAGGAGGTGATGCGCAGTACTTC
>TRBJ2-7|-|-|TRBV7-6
CASSLRTAGEQYF
TGTGCCAGCAGCTTGCGGACCGCTGGAGAGCAGTACTTC
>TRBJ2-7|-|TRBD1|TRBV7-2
CASSWDRYYEQYF
TGTGCCAGCAGCTGGGACAGGTACTACGAGCAGTACTTC
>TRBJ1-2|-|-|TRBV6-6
CASSSNQGIYGYTF
TGTGCCAGCAGTAGTAATCAGGGCATCTATGGCTACACCTTC
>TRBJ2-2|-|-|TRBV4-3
CASSQGQHTGELFF
TGCGCCAGCAGCCAAGGGCAGCACACCGGGGAGCTGTTTTTT
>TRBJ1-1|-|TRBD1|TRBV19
CASSIAVQGALNTEAFF
TGTGCCAGTAGTATAGCTGTCCAGGGGGCTTTGAACACTGAAGCTTTCTTT
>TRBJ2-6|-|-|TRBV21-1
CASIYRGPGANVLTF
TGTGCCAGCATATACAGGGGCCCTGGGGCCAACGTCCTGACTTTC
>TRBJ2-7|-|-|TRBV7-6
CASSFGTTYEQYF
TGTGCCAGCAGCTTCGGGACAACCTACGAGCAGTACTTC
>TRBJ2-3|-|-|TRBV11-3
CASSSLSTDTQYF
TGTGCCAGCAGCTCCTTAAGCACAGATACGCAGTATTTT